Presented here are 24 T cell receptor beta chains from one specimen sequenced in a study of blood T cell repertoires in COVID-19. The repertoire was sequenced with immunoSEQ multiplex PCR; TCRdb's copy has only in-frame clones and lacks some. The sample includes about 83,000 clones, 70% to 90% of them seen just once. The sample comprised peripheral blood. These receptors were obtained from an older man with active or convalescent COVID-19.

The CDR3 region is CAWSVRRVTEAFF. CDR3 coding DNA: TGTGCCTGGAGTGTACGGCGGGTGACTGAAGCTTTCTTT. This sequence joins TRBV30 and TRBJ1-1; D is ambiguous. This CDR3 spans 13 amino acids. V gave up 0 bases and J gave up 5 bases, with 10 bases separating them. Germline V gives CDR1 GTSNPN, CDR2 SVGIG (reference sequence).

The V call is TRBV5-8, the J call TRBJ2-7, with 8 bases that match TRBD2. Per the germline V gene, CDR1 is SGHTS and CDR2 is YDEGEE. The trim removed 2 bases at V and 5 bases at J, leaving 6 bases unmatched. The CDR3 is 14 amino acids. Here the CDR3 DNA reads TGTGCCAGCAGCTTCCTCGGGAGGGCCCACGAGCAGTACGTC. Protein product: CASSFLGRAHEQYV.

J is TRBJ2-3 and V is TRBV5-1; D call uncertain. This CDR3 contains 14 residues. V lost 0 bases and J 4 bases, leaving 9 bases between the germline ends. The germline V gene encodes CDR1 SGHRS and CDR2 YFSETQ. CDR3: CASSLGVGPDTQYF. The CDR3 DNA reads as TGCGCCAGCAGCTTGGGTGTCGGTCCAGATACGCAGTATTTT.

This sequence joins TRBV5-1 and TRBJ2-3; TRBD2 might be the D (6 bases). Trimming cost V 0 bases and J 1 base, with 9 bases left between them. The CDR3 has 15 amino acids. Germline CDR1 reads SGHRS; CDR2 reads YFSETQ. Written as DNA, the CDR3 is TGCGCCAGCAGCTTGGGGGGCGGGGGCACAGATACGCAGTATTTT. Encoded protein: CASSLGGGGTDTQYF.

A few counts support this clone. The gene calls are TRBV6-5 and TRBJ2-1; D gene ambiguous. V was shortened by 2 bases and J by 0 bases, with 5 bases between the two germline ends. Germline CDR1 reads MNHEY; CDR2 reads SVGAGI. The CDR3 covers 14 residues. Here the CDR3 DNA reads TGTGCCAGCAGTTACCGGAGCTCCTACAATGAGCAGTTCTTC. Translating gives CASSYRSSYNEQFF.

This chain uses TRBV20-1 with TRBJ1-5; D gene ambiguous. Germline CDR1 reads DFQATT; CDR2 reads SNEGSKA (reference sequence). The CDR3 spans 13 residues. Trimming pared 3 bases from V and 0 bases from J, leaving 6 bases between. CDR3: CSASINSNQPQHF. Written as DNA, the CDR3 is TGCAGTGCTAGTATAAATAGCAATCAGCCCCAGCATTTT.

The DNA for the CDR3 is TGTGCCAGCAACTATCCAGGGTTTGGTGGCTACACCTTC. This codes for CASNYPGFGGYTF. The chain is built from TRBV28 and TRBJ1-2, with a tentative D call TRBD1 (5 bases). The CDR3 contains 13 residues. The ends were cut back, 7 bases at V and 7 bases at J, with 16 bases in the middle. Germline V gives CDR1 MDHEN, CDR2 SYDVKM.

In nucleotides, the CDR3 is TGTGCCAGCAGTCCCCAGGGTAAGCATGAGCAGTTCTTC. Protein product: CASSPQGKHEQFF. The chain has TRBV12-3 or TRBV12-4 and TRBJ2-1, with D perhaps matching TRBD1 (5 bases). V was cut by 5 bases and J by 8 bases, with 13 bases left in between. There are 13 residues in the CDR3.

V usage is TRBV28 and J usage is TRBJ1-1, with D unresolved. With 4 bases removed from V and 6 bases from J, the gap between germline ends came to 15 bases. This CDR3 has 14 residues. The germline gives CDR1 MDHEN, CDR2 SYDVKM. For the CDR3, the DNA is TGTGCCAGCAGTTCCTTAGGACTGGTCCCTGAAGCTTTCTTT. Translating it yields CASSSLGLVPEAFF.

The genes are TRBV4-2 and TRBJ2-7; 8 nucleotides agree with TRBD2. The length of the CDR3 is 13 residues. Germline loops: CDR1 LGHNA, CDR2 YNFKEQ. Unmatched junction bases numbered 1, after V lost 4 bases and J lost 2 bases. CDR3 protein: CASSRTSPYEQYV. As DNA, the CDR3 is TGTGCCAGCAGCCGGACTAGCCCCTACGAGCAGTACGTC.

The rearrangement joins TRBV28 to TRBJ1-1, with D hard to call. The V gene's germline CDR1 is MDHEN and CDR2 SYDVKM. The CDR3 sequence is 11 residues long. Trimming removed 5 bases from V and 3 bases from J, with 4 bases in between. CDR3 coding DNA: TGTGCCAGCAGTCTACACACTGAAGCTTTCTTT. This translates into CASSLHTEAFF.

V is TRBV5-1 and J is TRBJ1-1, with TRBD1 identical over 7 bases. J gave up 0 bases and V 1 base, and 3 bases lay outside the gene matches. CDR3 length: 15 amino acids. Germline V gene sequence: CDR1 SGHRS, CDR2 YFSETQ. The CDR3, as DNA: TGCGCCAGCAGCTTGACAGGGGCGATGAACACTGAAGCTTTCTTT. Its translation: CASSLTGAMNTEAFF. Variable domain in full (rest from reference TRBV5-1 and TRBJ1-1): KAGVTQTPRYLIKTRGQQVTLSCSPISGHRSVSWYQQTPGQGLQFLFEYFSETQRNKGNFPGRFSGRQFSNSRSEMNVSTLELGDSALYLCASSLTGAMNTEAFFGQGTRLTVV.

The CDR3 coding sequence is TGTGCCGGGGCACCGACCTCTGGAAACACCATATATTTT. Protein product: CAGAPTSGNTIYF. V usage is TRBV7-9 and J usage is TRBJ1-3; D might be TRBD1 (5 bases). The CDR3 has 13 amino acids. CDR1 is SEHNR, CDR2 FQNEAQ, per germline (reference sequence). The V end was cut by 11 bases, the J end by 0 bases, with 11 bases between.

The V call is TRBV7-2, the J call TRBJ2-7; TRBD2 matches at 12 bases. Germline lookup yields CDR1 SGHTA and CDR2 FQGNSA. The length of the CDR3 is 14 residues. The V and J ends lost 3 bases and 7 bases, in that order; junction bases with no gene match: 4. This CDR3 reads CASSFTSGGREQYV. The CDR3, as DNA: TGTGCCAGCAGCTTCACTAGCGGGGGGCGAGAGCAGTACGTC.

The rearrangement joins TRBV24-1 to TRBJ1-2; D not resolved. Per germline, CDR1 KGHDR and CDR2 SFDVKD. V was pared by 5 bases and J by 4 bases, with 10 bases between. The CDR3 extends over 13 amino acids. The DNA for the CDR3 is TGTGCCACCAGTGGAGTAAATTCCTATGGCTACACCTTC. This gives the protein CATSGVNSYGYTF.

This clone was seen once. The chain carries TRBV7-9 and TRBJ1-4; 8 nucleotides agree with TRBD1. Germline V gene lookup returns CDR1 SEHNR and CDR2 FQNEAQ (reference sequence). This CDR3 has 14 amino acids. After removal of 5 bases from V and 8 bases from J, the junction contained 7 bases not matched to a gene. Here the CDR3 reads CASSKDRGWEKLFF. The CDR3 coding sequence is TGTGCCAGCAGCAAAGACAGGGGATGGGAAAAACTGTTTTTT.

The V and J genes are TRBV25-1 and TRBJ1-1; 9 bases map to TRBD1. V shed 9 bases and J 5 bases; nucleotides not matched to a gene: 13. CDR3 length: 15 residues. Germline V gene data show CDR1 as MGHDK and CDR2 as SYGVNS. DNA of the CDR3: TGTGCCAGTCACCCCCCGGGACAGGGAGGGACTGAAGCTTTCTTT. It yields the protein CASHPPGQGGTEAFF.

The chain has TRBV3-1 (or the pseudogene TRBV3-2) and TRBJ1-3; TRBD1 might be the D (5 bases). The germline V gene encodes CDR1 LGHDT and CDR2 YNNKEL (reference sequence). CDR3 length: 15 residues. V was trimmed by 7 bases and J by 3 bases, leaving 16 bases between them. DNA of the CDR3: TGTGCCAGCACCCCAGGGTTCAGGGATGGAAACACCATATATTTT. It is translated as CASTPGFRDGNTIYF.

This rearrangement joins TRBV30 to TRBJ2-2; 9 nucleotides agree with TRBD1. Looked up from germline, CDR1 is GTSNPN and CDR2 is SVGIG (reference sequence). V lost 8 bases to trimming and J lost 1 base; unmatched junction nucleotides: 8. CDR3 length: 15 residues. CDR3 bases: TGTGCCAGGACAGGGGATGTGGTGAACACCGGGGAGCTGTTTTTT. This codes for CARTGDVVNTGELFF.

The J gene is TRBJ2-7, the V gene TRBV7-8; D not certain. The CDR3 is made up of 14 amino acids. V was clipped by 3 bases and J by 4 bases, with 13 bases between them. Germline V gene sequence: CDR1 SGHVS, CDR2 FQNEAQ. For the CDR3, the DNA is TGTGCCAGCAGCTTGATGGCAGGATTATACGAGCAGTACGTC. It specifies CASSLMAGLYEQYV.

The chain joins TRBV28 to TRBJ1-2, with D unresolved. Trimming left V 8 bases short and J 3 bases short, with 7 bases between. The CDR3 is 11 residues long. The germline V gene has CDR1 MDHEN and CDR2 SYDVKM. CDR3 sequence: CASQADYGYTF. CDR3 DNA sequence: TGTGCCAGCCAAGCGGACTATGGCTACACCTTC.

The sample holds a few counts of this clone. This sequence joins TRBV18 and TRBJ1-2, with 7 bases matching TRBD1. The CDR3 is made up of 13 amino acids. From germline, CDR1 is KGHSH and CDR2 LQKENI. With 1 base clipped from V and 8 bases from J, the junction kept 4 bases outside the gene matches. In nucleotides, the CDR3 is TGTGCCAGCTCACCACAAACAGGGGACGGCTACACCTTC. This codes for CASSPQTGDGYTF.

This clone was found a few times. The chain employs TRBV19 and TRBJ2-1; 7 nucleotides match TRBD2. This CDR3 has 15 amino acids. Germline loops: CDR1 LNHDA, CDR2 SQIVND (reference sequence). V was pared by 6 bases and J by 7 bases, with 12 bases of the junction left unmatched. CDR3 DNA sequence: TGTGCCAGTAGCAAAGGTGGGAGGGCGGTAAATGAGCAGTTCTTC. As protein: CASSKGGRAVNEQFF. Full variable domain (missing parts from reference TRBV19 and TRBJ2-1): DGGITQSPKYLFRKEGQNVTLSCEQNLNHDAMYWYRQDPGQGLRLIYYSQIVNDFQKGDIAEGYSVSREKKESFPLTVTSAQKNPTAFYLCASSKGGRAVNEQFFGPGTRLTVL.

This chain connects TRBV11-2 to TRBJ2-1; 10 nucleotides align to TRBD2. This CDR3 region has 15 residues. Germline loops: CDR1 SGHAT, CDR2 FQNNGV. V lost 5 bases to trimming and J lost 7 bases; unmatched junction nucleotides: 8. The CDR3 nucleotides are TGTGCCAGCAGCCCGGGACTAGCGATGAGAAATGAGCAGTTCTTC. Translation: CASSPGLAMRNEQFF.